A single TCR beta chain is shown here with its context. The sample belongs to a study of T cell clones after liver transplantation. In the study overall: Pre-transplant mixed lymphocyte reactions yielded third-party-reactive TCRbeta sequences as comparators for graft-donor-reactive sequences.

Germline CDR1 is SGHNT and CDR2 is YYREEE (reference sequence). V shed 4 bases and J 4 bases; nucleotides not matched to a gene: 9. The length of the CDR3 is 15 residues. Profiled with immunoSEQ multiplex PCR; TCRdb holds only in-frame clones, not every one. The repertoire consists of more than 95,000 clones, with 90% occurring once and the leading ten covering 0.65% to 0.95%. The source was CD4+ T cells from blood, collected 12 months after liver transplant. This TCR was recovered from a human patient who received a liver transplant. These T cells may partly come from the graft donor. The genes are TRBV5-4 and TRBJ1-1; 8 bases match TRBD1. The chain's CDR3 is CASSRTGSVGTEAFF. Here the CDR3 DNA reads TGTGCCAGCAGCCGGACAGGGTCGGTGGGCACTGAAGCTTTCTTT.